This section outlines one T cell receptor beta chain sequence together with its context. Trimming cost V 0 bases and J 5 bases; bases outside gene matches: 9. This CDR3 comprises 19 residues. From germline, CDR1 is SGHDT and CDR2 YYEEEE. The sample originates from a study of blood T cell repertoires in COVID-19. Sequencing was performed with immunoSEQ multiplex PCR; in TCRdb, only in-frame clones are kept and a portion is missing. Altogether a few hundred thousand clones are present, around 90% being singletons, with the ten largest covering about 0.94%. This chain uses TRBV5-6 with TRBJ2-2; 14 bases fit TRBD2. The sequenced sample consisted of peripheral blood. The TCR originated in a woman aged 40 to 49 who had recovered from COVID-19. The CDR3 bases are TGTGCCAGCAGCTTGGCCCTGACTAGCGGGAGGGCCGGAACCGGGGAGCTGTTTTTT. It encodes CASSLALTSGRAGTGELFF.